Listed here are 9 T cell receptor beta chains from one sample, sequenced in a study of blood T cell repertoires in COVID-19. This table comes from immunoSEQ multiplex PCR, and its TCRdb copy is limited to in-frame clones, with some not included. The sample yields around 200,000 clones, 83% seen once. Sequencing input: peripheral blood. The receptors shown here come from a woman aged 25-40 years with COVID-19, enrolled during active disease.

The chain links TRBV4-2 to TRBJ1-1, with D unclear. CDR1 and CDR2 (germline): LGHNA, YNFKEQ. The V end was cut by 1 base, the J end by 6 bases, with 12 bases between. This CDR3 comprises 14 residues. The CDR3 protein is CASSQVGGPAEAFF. CDR3 nucleotides: TGTGCCAGCAGCCAAGTGGGAGGACCGGCTGAAGCTTTCTTT.

The genes are TRBV28 and TRBJ1-5; D is unresolved. V lost 9 bases, J lost 5 bases, and 8 bases lay in between. Germline loops: CDR1 MDHEN, CDR2 SYDVKM. The CDR3 is made up of 11 amino acids. As DNA, the CDR3 is TGTGCCAGTATTAGATATCAGCCCCAGCATTTT. Amino acids: CASIRYQPQHF. Looking up the rest from reference TRBV28 and TRBJ1-5 gives the full variable domain: DVKVTQSSRYLVKRTGEKVFLECVQDMDHENMFWYRQDPGLGLRLIYFSYDVKMKEKGDIPEGYSVSREKKERFSLILESASTNQTSMYLCASIRYQPQHFGDGTRLSIL.

V usage is TRBV9 and J usage is TRBJ2-7; 7 bases fit TRBD2. The CDR3 has 14 residues. Germline values: CDR1 SGDLS, CDR2 YYNGEE. J lost 3 bases, V lost 0 bases, and 3 bases had no gene match. CDR3 residues: CASSVGGGDYEQYF. CDR3 nucleotides: TGTGCCAGCAGCGTAGGCGGGGGAGACTACGAGCAGTACTTC. Full variable domain (missing parts from reference TRBV9 and TRBJ2-7): DSGVTQTPKHLITATGQRVTLRCSPRSGDLSVYWYQQSLDQGLQFLIQYYNGEERAKGNILERFSAQQFPDLHSELNLSSLELGDSALYFCASSVGGGDYEQYFGPGTRLTVT.

The J gene is TRBJ2-7, the V gene TRBV4-2; D call uncertain. V was clipped by 0 bases and J by 0 bases, with 15 bases between them. The CDR3 runs 17 residues. CDR1 LGHNA and CDR2 YNFKEQ come from the germline V gene. The CDR3 is CASSQEMAVFRSYEQYF. The DNA for the CDR3 is TGTGCCAGCAGCCAAGAGATGGCGGTGTTCCGCTCCTACGAGCAGTACTTC.

The genes are TRBV4-1 and TRBJ2-2; D is possibly TRBD2 (6 bases). Germline loops: CDR1 MGHRA, CDR2 YSYEKL. The germline V and J ends were trimmed by 2 bases and 7 bases, with 17 bases remaining between them. This CDR3 is built from 16 residues. CDR3 in DNA: TGCGCCAGCAGCCAACAGGTAGCGGTAGTCAGCGGGGAGCTGTTTTTT. The encoded protein is CASSQQVAVVSGELFF.

V is TRBV30 and J is TRBJ1-5; the match to TRBD1 covers 9 bases. The V gene end was trimmed by 3 bases and the J gene end by 7 bases; junction bases not matched to a gene: 10. This CDR3 spans 15 amino acids. Per germline, CDR1 GTSNPN and CDR2 SVGIG (reference sequence). CDR3 amino acids: CAWSVSGQGPQPQHF. CDR3 DNA sequence: TGTGCCTGGAGCGTATCCGGACAGGGGCCCCAGCCCCAGCATTTT.

The CDR3 coding sequence is TGTGCCAGCAGCGGGGGACTAGCGGGAGGGACCTACAATGAGCAGTTCTTC. Encoded protein: CASSGGLAGGTYNEQFF. This chain joins TRBV5-4 and TRBJ2-1; TRBD2 matches 16 bases. Germline loops: CDR1 SGHNT, CDR2 YYREEE (reference sequence). The V gene end was trimmed by 4 bases and the J gene end by 2 bases; junction bases not matched to a gene: 3. The CDR3 spans 17 residues.

The rearrangement links TRBV3-1 (or the pseudogene TRBV3-2) to TRBJ2-7; D gene unclear. Germline V gene lookup returns CDR1 LGHDT and CDR2 YNNKEL (reference sequence). CDR3 length: 14 amino acids. Trimming pared 9 bases from V and 0 bases from J, leaving 15 bases between. The CDR3 DNA follows: TGTGCCAGAGTCCGAGAACTCCCCTCCTACGAGCAGTACTTC. It codes for CARVRELPSYEQYF.

The chain recombines TRBV19 with TRBJ1-2; D not resolved. Between the trimmed V and J ends, which lost 5 bases and 2 bases, there was a span of 9 bases. The germline V gene has CDR1 LNHDA and CDR2 SQIVND (reference sequence). The CDR3 is 13 residues long. In DNA, the CDR3 is TGTGCCAGTAGTCAAGGAGAGAACTATGGCTACACCTTC. This codes for CASSQGENYGYTF.